This entry concerns a single T cell receptor (beta chain). This sample is part of a study of blood T cell repertoires in COVID-19. Study details: T cells, B-cell-depleted T cells, or PBMCs supplied cDNA or gDNA.

The method was immunoSEQ multiplex PCR; TCRdb's version includes in-frame clones alone and lacks a portion of them. The sample includes about 200,000 clones, 84% of them seen just once. CDR3 length: 16 residues. The clonotype was recovered from a man aged 45 to 65 with active or convalescent COVID-19. Sequenced: peripheral blood. This chain uses TRBV21-1 with TRBJ2-3; the table's D call TRBD2 went unverified against the DNA. TRBV21-1 is shown as a pseudogene. The CDR3 reads CASPRGRARLRDTQYF. The CDR3, as DNA: TGTGCCAGCCCGCGCGGGAGGGCCCGGTTACGAGATACGCAGTATTTT.